The present TCR beta chain was sequenced within a study of T-cell reconstitution after alpha-beta-depleted transplantation in children. This clonotype was seen more than once but under ten times. Germline CDR1 is DFQATT and CDR2 is SNEGSKA (reference sequence). The CDR3 contains 12 residues. Preparation of the TCRbeta library involved a method that used unique molecular identifiers. TCRdb itself ran the PCR reads through MiXCR, one entry per CDR3 protein. The sample contains some 500,000 distinct CDR3 sequences, around a third of which appear only once. Specimen: PBMCs from the stem cell graft donor, collected from the stem cell graft. V is TRBV20-1 and J is TRBJ1-1; TRBD1 matches at 7 bases. The clonotype originates from a human donor who donated a stem cell graft to a child with aplastic anemia. The CDR3 spells CRGSSGGTEAFF. The DNA for the CDR3 is TGCAGGGGATCATCAGGGGGAACTGAAGCTTTCTTT.